This is a list of T cell receptor beta chains from one sample in a study of T cells after posttransplantation cyclophosphamide. Sequencing used immunoSEQ multiplex PCR; TCRdb keeps in-frame clones, though not all of them. Of 28,000 or so clones listed, more than 80% are singletons. Specimen: PBMCs. Every receptor here comes from a man between 50 and 59 years old. CDR3s leave out the opening cysteine and the closing phenylalanine or tryptophan.

v_gene | CDR3aa
TRBV10-3 | AIRREADEAF
TRBV2 | ASKQGARNEQF
TRBV5-1 | ASSSSGTSGSERF
TRBV2 | ASSRLVGSYEQY
TRBV7-9 | ASSLGGADIQY
TRBV4-1 | ASSFGLQRPREGYT
TRBV6-5 | ASSYHRSLNTEAF
TRBV2 | ASNKGAHYEQY
TRBV28 | ASTIRSGSGYEQY
TRBV7-7 | ASSLRGPRYGTHNEQF
TRBV7-3 | ASSLSAGEAF
TRBV6-4 | ASSDWGLGEVSGYT
TRBV7-9 | ASSFTSGLKNIQY